This T cell receptor (beta chain) was recovered during a study of CD8+CD57+ T cells in acquired aplastic anemia (dated by TCRdb to 2017 to 2018). In terms of the full investigation: On average, sorted CD4+ and CD8+ cells yielded roughly 3.4 ug of extracted DNA, with a range of about 0.19 to 30 ug. For healthy donor samples, the average read count was about 9.8 million for CD4+ cells and approximately 12 million for CD8+ cells.

Results and caveats for the whole study, not just this receptor: Fewer than 35 CD8+ CDR3 sequences were found to be shared between patients and controls, but these sequences appeared to be highly expressed in patients and within the immunodominant clones of the patients. Between patients and healthy controls, no significant difference in CD8+ Simpson's diversity was found (P=0.060).

In the study, sorted CD4+ and CD8+ blood T cells from patients with severe aplastic anemia and from healthy subjects underwent deep sequencing of TCR repertoires. Ficoll-Paque density gradient centrifugation was used to isolate peripheral blood mononuclear cells. Before DNA extraction, CD4+ and CD8+ T cells were sorted with FACS or magnetic beads. The CDR3 runs 16 amino acids, cysteine and phenylalanine included. Of all the DNA, just the CDR3 is kept, 48 bases in frame from base 1. Looking up the germline V gene (reference sequence) yields CDR1 LNHNV and CDR2 YYDKDF. Trimmed from V: 3 bases; trimmed from J: 6 bases; junction bases lacking a gene match: 8. Profiling of TCR beta VDJ combinations and CDR3 sequences used genomic DNA as the template. An Illumina HiSeq 2000 was used for TCR repertoire sequencing. In the paper's pipeline: Repertoire assessment relied on Simpson's diversity index, CDR3 size and DJ length profiles, and TRBV/TRBJ rearrangement plots. The most abundant DNA sequence in the deep sequencing data was taken as the immunodominant clone. CDR3 amino acid sequences were checked for sharing across subjects and were also compared against the VDJdb database and published repertoires. Starting from the raw public reads, TCRdb applied fastp trimming at Q25, assembled clones with MiXCR and retained in-frame beta chains. A single entry per CDR3 protein holds the most common genes and DNA from its merged rows. These V and J calls rely on TCRdb rather than the paper's analysis. Present in this sample are some 130,000 distinct CDR3 sequences, 40% to 60% of which were seen just once. Clones ranked in the top ten supply around 2.3% of the sample.

Worth noting for this clonotype: The antigen it binds to is not known. Qualities for individual bases were not recorded, and no much larger clone is one base off.

Rearrangement joined TRBV15 to TRBJ2-1, with 10 junctional bases fitting TRBD1. The TCR comes from a human donor in good health, serving as a control. The sample was sorted CD4+, CD8+, or CD8+CD57+ T cells (not recorded which) from PBMCs. The CDR3 region reads CATSSLGGTGANEQFF. The nucleotide sequence reads as follows: TGTGCCACCAGCAGCTTGGGGGGGACAGGGGCCAATGAGCAGTTCTTC.